This T cell receptor (beta chain) was retrieved from a study of shared clonotypes between healthy human individuals. Over several immunoSEQ plates, each subset's genomic DNA was distributed in even portions. Libraries were prepared by immunoSEQ multiplex PCR; TCRdb keeps only in-frame clonotypes and omits some of them. The sample records roughly 2.2 million clones, around 92% being singletons. In its sample, this clone was seen a few times. This receptor was identified in a man younger than 30 in good health. Some clones in this sample may be carry-over from other donors' samples. The sequencing sample was made of naive CD4+ T cells from PBMCs. Subset: CD45RA+ positively selected.

CDR3 DNA sequence: TGTGCCAGCAGCCTGCAGGGGAGCTATGGCTACACCTTC. This codes for CASSLQGSYGYTF. The J gene is TRBJ1-2, the V gene TRBV14; D perhaps matches TRBD1 (6 bases). Germline V gives CDR1 SGHDN, CDR2 FVKESK. This CDR3 contains 13 residues. Trimming cost V 4 bases and J 4 bases, with 10 bases left between them.